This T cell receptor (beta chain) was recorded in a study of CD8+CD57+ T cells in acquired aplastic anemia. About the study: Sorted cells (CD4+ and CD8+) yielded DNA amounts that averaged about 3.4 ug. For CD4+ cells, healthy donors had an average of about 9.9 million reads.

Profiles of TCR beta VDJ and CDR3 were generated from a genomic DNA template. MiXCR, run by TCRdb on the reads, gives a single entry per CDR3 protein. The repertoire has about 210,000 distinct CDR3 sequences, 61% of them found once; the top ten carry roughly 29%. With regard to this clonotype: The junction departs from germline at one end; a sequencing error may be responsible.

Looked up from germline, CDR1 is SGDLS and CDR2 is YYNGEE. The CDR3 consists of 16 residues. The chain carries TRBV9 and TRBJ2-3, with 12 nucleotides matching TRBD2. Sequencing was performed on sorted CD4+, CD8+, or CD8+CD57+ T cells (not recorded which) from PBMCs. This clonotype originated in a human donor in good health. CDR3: CASSALAGGSTDTQYF. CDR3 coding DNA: TGCGCCAGCAGCGCCCTAGCGGGGGGGAGCACAGATACGCAGTATTTT.